The 27 T cell receptor beta chains reported below all come from one sample, sequenced in a study of Tregs in tolerant kidney transplant recipients. Produced via immunoSEQ multiplex PCR; TCRdb's table is partial and in-frame only. The sample contains approximately 100,000 clones, over 85% of which appear only once. Sequencing was performed on CD4+ T cells from blood, taken before the transplant. The source is a human donor who received a combined kidney and bone marrow transplant.

This sequence joins TRBV28 and TRBJ2-5, with D perhaps matching TRBD2 (5 bases). V was clipped by 4 bases and J by 7 bases, with 19 bases between them. The CDR3 is made up of 15 amino acids. The V gene's germline CDR1 is MDHEN and CDR2 SYDVKM. CDR3 protein: CASSSLTRSRVTQYF. The CDR3 DNA follows: TGTGCCAGCAGTTCCTTAACTAGATCCAGAGTGACCCAGTACTTC. The variable domain in full, completed from reference TRBV28 and TRBJ2-5, reads DVKVTQSSRYLVKRTGEKVFLECVQDMDHENMFWYRQDPGLGLRLIYFSYDVKMKEKGDIPEGYSVSREKKERFSLILESASTNQTSMYLCASSSLTRSRVTQYFGPGTRLLVL.

V and J are TRBV6-6 and TRBJ1-3, with D possibly matching TRBD1 (5 bases). The CDR3 has 14 amino acids. Trimming cost V 0 bases and J 8 bases, with 11 bases left between them. CDR1 and CDR2 (germline): MNHNY, SVGAGI (reference sequence). CDR3 sequence (DNA): TGTGCCAGCAGTTACTCGGACAAGCTGGACACCATATATTTT. It codes for CASSYSDKLDTIYF.

The chain uses TRBV4-1 and TRBJ1-2; weak D call: TRBD1 (6 bases). Trimming stripped 0 bases from V and 7 bases from J, with 15 bases between. CDR3 length: 15 amino acids. CDR1 MGHRA and CDR2 YSYEKL come from the germline V gene. CDR3 sequence: CASSQDWGRSGGYTF. The CDR3 DNA is TGCGCCAGCAGCCAAGATTGGGGGCGCAGTGGTGGCTACACCTTC.

The chain combines TRBV19 with TRBJ2-2; possibly TRBD1 for D (6 bases). V was pared by 3 bases and J by 8 bases, with 19 bases between. The germline gives CDR1 LNHDA, CDR2 SQIVND (reference sequence). This CDR3 is 16 amino acids long. The chain's CDR3 is CASSIGQPIDGGELFF. The CDR3 DNA reads as TGTGCCAGTAGTATTGGACAGCCTATCGATGGGGGGGAGCTGTTTTTT.

The CDR3 coding sequence is TGTGCCAGCAGCTTCTCGGACAGACTTAACACTGAAGCTTTCTTT. Amino acids: CASSFSDRLNTEAFF. The chain uses TRBV7-9 and TRBJ1-1, with a weak D call TRBD1 (6 bases). Trimming stripped 3 bases from V and 2 bases from J, with 13 bases between. CDR1 is SEHNR, CDR2 FQNEAQ, per germline (reference sequence). This CDR3 region has 15 residues.

This chain links TRBV11-2 with TRBJ1-1, with 7 bases identical to TRBD1. The CDR3 runs to 14 residues. Germline-derived CDR1 and CDR2 are SGHAT and FQNNGV. V lost 6 bases to trimming and J lost 5 bases; unmatched junction nucleotides: 9. The DNA for the CDR3 is TGTGCCAGCAGTTTTTTAGGGGGCTTAACTGAAGCTTTCTTT. As protein: CASSFLGGLTEAFF.

The CDR3 DNA is TGTGCCAGCAGCTATCCGGGGTCAGTGGGCGGGAGATTCATCTACAATGAGCAGTTCTTC. Its protein is CASSYPGSVGGRFIYNEQFF. This chain links TRBV5-4 with TRBJ2-1; 7 bases line up with TRBD2. After removal of 3 bases from V and 3 bases from J, the junction contained 21 bases not matched to a gene. CDR3 length: 20 residues. The V gene's germline CDR1 is SGHNT and CDR2 YYREEE (reference sequence).

The chain is built from TRBV4-1 and TRBJ1-2; TRBD1 is a possible D gene (6 bases). Germline CDR1 reads MGHRA; CDR2 reads YSYEKL. The CDR3 runs 16 residues. V lost 3 bases to trimming and J lost 4 bases, with 18 bases between them. CDR3 sequence reads: CASSQRYRVPTYGYTF. The CDR3 DNA sequence: TGCGCCAGCAGCCAGAGATACAGGGTCCCTACCTATGGCTACACCTTC.

This clone was recorded once. This chain uses TRBV6-4 with TRBJ2-2; TRBD2 might be the D (6 bases). CDR1 MRHNA and CDR2 SNTAGT come from the germline V gene. V shed 0 bases and J shed 2 bases, with 7 bases lying between them. The CDR3 consists of 15 residues. Here the CDR3 reads CASSDSGLNTGELFF. DNA of the CDR3: TGTGCCAGCAGTGACTCGGGACTCAACACCGGGGAGCTGTTTTTT.

This chain links TRBV7-6 with TRBJ1-5; TRBD1 matches 7 bases. The germline CDR1 and CDR2 sequences are SGHVS and FNYEAQ. CDR3 length: 16 amino acids. V dropped 1 base and J dropped 6; count of bases not matched to a gene: 9. CDR3 sequence reads: CASSLGGGGILQPQHF. In DNA form, the CDR3 reads TGTGCCAGCAGCTTAGGCGGAGGGGGCATTCTTCAGCCCCAGCATTTT.

The chain employs TRBV11-3 and TRBJ2-5; D is perhaps TRBD2 (6 bases). Germline CDR1 SGHNT, CDR2 YENEEA. Trimming took 5 bases from V and 3 from J, leaving 13 bases between them. The CDR3 spans 14 residues. This CDR3 reads CASSRVGGKETQYF. As DNA, the CDR3 is TGTGCCAGCAGCCGGGTTGGGGGGAAAGAGACCCAGTACTTC. The variable domain in full, completed from reference TRBV11-3 and TRBJ2-5, reads EAGVVQSPRYKIIEKKQPVAFWCNPISGHNTLYWYLQNLGQGPELLIRYENEEAVDDSQLPKDRFSAERLKGVDSTLKIQPAELGDSAVYLCASSRVGGKETQYFGPGTRLLVL.

This clone was counted only a few times. The chain combines TRBV2 with TRBJ1-4; 8 nucleotides align to TRBD1. Per germline, CDR1 SNHLY and CDR2 FYNNEI. The junction had 1 base not matched to a gene; V was cut back by 2 bases and J by 8 bases. This CDR3 has 13 residues. In DNA form, the CDR3 reads TGTGCCAGCAGTGAACAGGGGGCGGAAAAACTGTTTTTT. This codes for CASSEQGAEKLFF.

The chain is built from TRBV11-3 and TRBJ2-1, with TRBD2 identical over 10 bases. Germline loops: CDR1 SGHNT, CDR2 YENEEA. J lost 7 bases, V lost 6 bases, and 9 bases had no gene match. This CDR3 has 15 residues. In nucleotides, the CDR3 is TGTGCCAGCAGGGGAAGCGGGAGGGCCGAAAATGAGCAGTTCTTC. Its translation is CASRGSGRAENEQFF.

This chain uses TRBV4-1 with TRBJ2-1, with 11 nucleotides matching TRBD2. The CDR3 contains 18 residues. The V segment lost 1 base and the J segment 5 bases; nucleotides outside the gene matches: 10. Germline loops: CDR1 MGHRA, CDR2 YSYEKL. CDR3 sequence (DNA): TGCGCCAGCAGCCAAGTCGTTTCTAGCGGGAGGCAAAACAATGAGCAGTTCTTC. Its protein is CASSQVVSSGRQNNEQFF.

This chain links TRBV11-3 with TRBJ2-7, with 7 bases lining up with TRBD1. The CDR3 covers 15 residues. The V and J ends lost 5 bases and 2 bases, in that order; junction bases with no gene match: 9. Looked up from germline, CDR1 is SGHNT and CDR2 is YENEEA. The DNA for the CDR3 is TGTGCCAGCAGCCCTAGACAGGGAGTCACCTACGAGCAGTACTTC. This encodes CASSPRQGVTYEQYF. Full variable domain (rest looked up from reference TRBV11-3 and TRBJ2-7): EAGVVQSPRYKIIEKKQPVAFWCNPISGHNTLYWYLQNLGQGPELLIRYENEEAVDDSQLPKDRFSAERLKGVDSTLKIQPAELGDSAVYLCASSPRQGVTYEQYFGPGTRLTVT.

This chain links TRBV7-9 with TRBJ1-2, with 12 nucleotides matching TRBD1. V shed 6 bases, J shed 8 bases, and the junction held 16 bases outside the gene matches. The length of the CDR3 is 17 residues. CDR1 is SEHNR, CDR2 FQNEAQ, per germline (reference sequence). CDR3 residues: CASSYNRDRGRRNGYTF. As DNA, the CDR3 is TGTGCCAGCAGTTATAACCGGGACAGGGGGCGGAGGAACGGCTACACCTTC.

This clone has only a few counts. The chain recombines TRBV18 with TRBJ2-3, with 7 positions matching TRBD1. The V segment lost 1 base and the J segment 5 bases; nucleotides outside the gene matches: 9. Looked up from germline, CDR1 is KGHSH and CDR2 is LQKENI. There are 16 residues in the CDR3. DNA for the CDR3: TGTGCCAGCTCACCACGAGGCAGGGGGTTTGGAGATACGCAGTATTTT. It encodes CASSPRGRGFGDTQYF.

The chain joins TRBV10-3 to TRBJ2-3; 11 nucleotides agree with TRBD2. CDR3 length: 17 residues. Germline lookup yields CDR1 ENHRY and CDR2 SYGVKD. The V segment lost 2 bases and the J segment 4 bases; nucleotides outside the gene matches: 8. The CDR3 nucleotides are TGTGCCATCAGTGAGAAGGGACTAGCGGTAGGGTCAGATACGCAGTATTTT. As protein: CAISEKGLAVGSDTQYF.

The chain is built from TRBV6-5 and TRBJ2-1; 7 bases map to TRBD1. Trimming removed 5 bases from V and 3 bases from J; junction bases left unmatched: 7. The CDR3 extends over 15 amino acids. Germline-derived CDR1 and CDR2 are MNHEY and SVGAGI. For the CDR3, the DNA is TGTGCCAGCAGTAGGAGACAGGGTAGCTACAATGAGCAGTTCTTC. Translated: CASSRRQGSYNEQFF.

The J gene is TRBJ2-7, the V gene TRBV9; 9 bases fit TRBD2. The length of the CDR3 is 15 residues. After removal of 2 bases from V and 5 bases from J, the junction contained 8 bases not matched to a gene. The germline gives CDR1 SGDLS, CDR2 YYNGEE. The CDR3 protein is CASSVSGTSTHEQYF. As DNA, the CDR3 is TGTGCCAGCAGCGTTTCCGGGACTAGCACCCACGAGCAGTACTTC.

This chain connects TRBV29-1 to TRBJ2-1; tentatively, D is TRBD1 (6 bases). Germline V lookup: CDR1 SQVTM, CDR2 ANQGSEA. Trimming took off 7 bases at V and 4 bases at J, with 14 bases between the two ends. This CDR3 spans 13 amino acids. The CDR3 DNA follows: TGCAGCGGTACAGGGAATTTGTACAATGAGCAGTTCTTC. Its translation is CSGTGNLYNEQFF.

This clone was counted between two and nine times. The CDR3 coding sequence is TGTGCCAGCAGCAACAGGGCACAGGGTAGTGTACCCACTGGGGCGGAAAAACTGTTTTTT. Its protein product is CASSNRAQGSVPTGAEKLFF. The chain employs TRBV2 and TRBJ1-4, with TRBD1 as a possible D gene (6 bases). CDR1 and CDR2 (germline): SNHLY, FYNNEI. The V end was cut by 6 bases, the J end by 8 bases, with 34 bases between. CDR3 length equals 20 residues.

V is TRBV7-2 and J is TRBJ1-3; D unresolved. This CDR3 contains 13 residues. Per the germline V gene, CDR1 is SGHTA and CDR2 is FQGNSA. V lost 2 bases and J lost 8, with 10 bases in between. For the CDR3, the DNA is TGTGCCAGCAGCTTAATAAGCCGAGACACCATATATTTT. Translation: CASSLISRDTIYF.

V gene TRBV6-1 combines with J gene TRBJ1-5; no definite D call. Trimming took 10 bases from V and 2 from J, leaving 18 bases between them. The germline CDR1 and CDR2 sequences are MNHNS and SASEGT. This CDR3 comprises 15 residues. CDR3 sequence reads: CAIQAGLRGNQPQHF. Here the CDR3 DNA reads TGTGCCATCCAGGCTGGGCTAAGAGGCAATCAGCCCCAGCATTTT.

The chain couples TRBV28 to TRBJ2-5; 9 bases agree with TRBD2. CDR3 size: 17 residues. V dropped 7 bases and J dropped 5; count of bases not matched to a gene: 17. From germline, CDR1 is MDHEN and CDR2 SYDVKM. CDR3 DNA: TGTGCCAGCATCGGTTGGGGGAGGCGGGGGGGCAGGGAGACCCAGTACTTC. This encodes CASIGWGRRGGRETQYF.

This chain joins TRBV19 and TRBJ2-7, with 9 positions matching TRBD1. The CDR3 is made up of 16 amino acids. From germline, CDR1 is LNHDA and CDR2 SQIVND (reference sequence). The J segment lost 1 base and the V segment lost 4 bases, leaving 8 bases of the junction unmatched. The CDR3 DNA follows: TGTGCCAGTAGTAAGGTCCCTGGACAGGGGTCCTACGAGCAGTACTTC. This gives the protein CASSKVPGQGSYEQYF. Drawing the rest from reference TRBV19 and TRBJ2-7, the complete variable domain is DGGITQSPKYLFRKEGQNVTLSCEQNLNHDAMYWYRQDPGQGLRLIYYSQIVNDFQKGDIAEGYSVSREKKESFPLTVTSAQKNPTAFYLCASSKVPGQGSYEQYFGPGTRLTVT.

V and J are TRBV7-8 and TRBJ1-1, with D hard to call. Trimming took off 1 base at V and 1 base at J, with 13 bases between the two ends. CDR3 length equals 16 residues. Looked up from germline, CDR1 is SGHVS and CDR2 is FQNEAQ. The CDR3 region is CASSLEWRPQNTEAFF. DNA for the CDR3: TGTGCCAGCAGCTTAGAGTGGAGGCCCCAGAACACTGAAGCTTTCTTT. Based on the CDR3 plus reference TRBV7-8 and TRBJ1-1, the full variable domain is GAGVSQSPRYKVAKRGQDVALRCDPISGHVSLFWYQQALGQGPEFLTYFQNEAQLDKSGLPSDRFFAERPEGSVSTLKIQRTQQEDSAVYLCASSLEWRPQNTEAFFGQGTRLTVV.